A single sample gave rise to the 23 T cell receptor beta chains below, sequenced in a study of CD8 T cells in Susac syndrome. RNA, at about 0.45 to 1 ug, was reverse transcribed with random hexamers. MiXCR, applied by TCRdb to the immunoSEQ multiplex PCR reads, yields one record per CDR3 protein. The sample carries 150,000 to 160,000 distinct CDR3 sequences, about 94% recorded once. The sequencing input was CD8+ T cells from PBMCs. The receptor source for this set is a human donor with multiple sclerosis.

This chain links TRBV21-1 with TRBJ2-7; the tabulated D call, TRBD2, remains unverified against the DNA. TRBV21-1 is a pseudogene locus. The CDR3 is 15 amino acids. CDR3 in DNA: TGTGCCAGCAGCAAAGATGCGGGGGGGCTCTACGAGCAGTACTTC. Encoded protein: CASSKDAGGLYEQYF.

V usage is TRBV12-5 and J usage is TRBJ1-5, with 8 bases identical to TRBD1. Germline V gene lookup returns CDR1 LGHNT and CDR2 FRNRAP. This CDR3 comprises 16 residues. The V gene end was trimmed by 7 bases and the J gene end by 0 bases; junction bases not matched to a gene: 8. Here the CDR3 DNA reads TGTGCTAGTGAGCCCGACAGGGGAAGTAGCAATCAGCCCCAGCATTTT. Its protein product is CASEPDRGSSNQPQHF.

The chain joins TRBV4-3 to TRBJ2-2; weak D call: TRBD1 (5 bases). Germline V gene data show CDR1 as LGHNA and CDR2 as YSLEER. V lost 1 base and J lost 3, with 21 bases in between. The CDR3 totals 19 residues. CDR3 in amino acids: CASSQGVFVQVRDTGELFF. For the CDR3, the DNA is TGCGCCAGCAGCCAAGGGGTATTCGTACAAGTCAGGGACACCGGGGAGCTGTTTTTT.

The chain recombines TRBV12-3 or TRBV12-4 with TRBJ2-5; the D gene could be TRBD1 or TRBD2 (5 bases each). Trimming took off 7 bases at V and 3 bases at J, with 12 bases between the two ends. The CDR3 runs to 13 residues. DNA of the CDR3: TGTGCCAGCACCGGGGCCGCAGAAGAGACCCAGTACTTC. Translating it yields CASTGAAEETQYF.

The chain employs TRBV25-1 and TRBJ1-2; 9 bases map to TRBD1. After removal of 6 bases from V and 3 bases from J, the junction contained 8 bases not matched to a gene. The CDR3 length is 15 residues. CDR1 MGHDK and CDR2 SYGVNS come from the germline V gene. CDR3 region: CASSGTGFGDYGYTF. The CDR3 DNA reads TGTGCCAGCAGCGGGACAGGGTTTGGAGACTATGGCTACACCTTC.

The CDR3 here is CSARGYGTGGDAFF. The CDR3 DNA sequence: TGCAGTGCTAGAGGGTACGGGACAGGGGGAGATGCTTTCTTT. The gene calls are TRBV20-1 and TRBJ1-1, with 11 bases that match TRBD1. CDR3 length equals 14 residues. V shed 1 base, J shed 11 bases, and the junction held 9 bases outside the gene matches. Per germline, CDR1 DFQATT and CDR2 SNEGSKA (reference sequence).

The J gene is TRBJ1-2, the V gene TRBV10-3, with D tentatively TRBD1 (6 bases). Germline lookup yields CDR1 ENHRY and CDR2 SYGVKD. The CDR3 has 11 residues. V dropped 8 bases and J dropped 6 bases, with 10 bases sitting between them. The CDR3, as DNA: TGTGCCATCCAGGGGATGGATGGCTACACCTTC. It yields the protein CAIQGMDGYTF.

Details on this clonotype: The junction departs from germline at one end; a sequencing error may be responsible. V and J are TRBV29-1 and TRBJ1-2, with D perhaps TRBD1 (5 bases). The CDR3 totals 15 residues. CDR1 and CDR2 from the germline V gene are SQVTM and ANQGSEA. CDR3 sequence: CSVWGRRGDGYGYTF. In DNA form, the CDR3 reads TGCAGCGTCTGGGGACGTCGGGGGGATGGCTATGGCTACACTTTC. Full variable domain (missing parts from reference TRBV29-1 and TRBJ1-2): SAVISQKPSRDICQRGTSLTIQCQVDSQVTMMFWYRQQPGQSLTLIATANQGSEATYESGFVIDKFPISRPNLTFSTLTVSNMSPEDSSIYLCSVWGRRGDGYGYTFGSGTRLTVV.

CDR3 amino acids: CASMNTGNEQFF. DNA of the CDR3: TGTGCCAGCATGAACACGGGGAATGAGCAGTTCTTC. The V call is TRBV5-6, the J call TRBJ2-1; possible D gene TRBD2, 5 bases. Germline V gene lookup returns CDR1 SGHDT and CDR2 YYEEEE. The CDR3 loop spans 12 amino acids. The V end lost 6 bases, the J end lost 7 bases, and 11 bases lay between the germline ends.

V gene TRBV27 combines with J gene TRBJ2-5; 7 bases are shared with TRBD1. The V and J ends lost 6 bases and 2 bases, in that order; junction bases with no gene match: 24. Germline assignment: CDR1 MNHEY and CDR2 SMNVEV (reference sequence). There are 20 residues in the CDR3. DNA of the CDR3: TGTGCCAGCAGCCTAGAACAGGGGATCGGCCCCCCAATTGCACAAGAGACCCAGTACTTC. This encodes CASSLEQGIGPPIAQETQYF.

This clonotype was observed a few times. The V gene is TRBV27, the J gene TRBJ1-5; D is undetermined. The CDR3 consists of 10 residues. Germline V gene data show CDR1 as MNHEY and CDR2 as SMNVEV (reference sequence). Trimming shortened V by 8 bases and J by 4 bases, and 3 bases separated the two germline ends. CDR3 nucleotide sequence: TGTGCCAGCGGTAATCAGCCCCAGCATTTT. This sequence encodes CASGNQPQHF.

The chain joins TRBV4-3 to TRBJ1-5; the D gene is possibly TRBD1 (5 bases). Germline V gene sequence: CDR1 LGHNA, CDR2 YSLEER. V lost 0 bases and J 6 bases, leaving 12 bases between the germline ends. There are 15 residues in the CDR3. The CDR3: CASSQDGREGQPQHF. CDR3 sequence (DNA): TGCGCCAGCAGCCAAGACGGCAGGGAGGGTCAGCCCCAGCATTTT.

The chain joins TRBV27 to TRBJ1-1; a possible D gene is TRBD1 (5 bases). V was cut by 4 bases and J by 1 base, with 10 bases left in between. The germline gives CDR1 MNHEY, CDR2 SMNVEV (reference sequence). The CDR3 runs 14 residues. CDR3 amino acids: CASSWGLGNTEAFF. As DNA, the CDR3 is TGTGCCAGCAGTTGGGGACTGGGGAACACTGAAGCTTTCTTT.

This chain links TRBV12-3 or TRBV12-4 with TRBJ2-1; D is ambiguous. The CDR3 sequence is 12 residues long. V lost 6 bases, J lost 10 bases, and 13 bases lay in between. CDR3 amino acids: CASSALPAEQFF. In DNA, the CDR3 is TGTGCCAGCAGCGCCCTACCCGCCGAGCAGTTCTTC.

The chain carries TRBV30 and TRBJ2-3, with D maybe TRBD1 (7 bases). The CDR3 extends over 16 amino acids. Between the trimmed V and J ends, which lost 3 bases and 1 base, there was a span of 17 bases. Germline lookup yields CDR1 GTSNPN and CDR2 SVGIG (reference sequence). The CDR3 bases are TGTGCCTGGAGGTACAGGGGAGGTTGGGGCACAGATACGCAGTATTTT. This translates into CAWRYRGGWGTDTQYF.

The chain joins TRBV7-3 to TRBJ2-1; the D gene is possibly TRBD1 (7 bases). The CDR3 has 15 residues. Trimming stripped 5 bases from V and 6 bases from J, with 17 bases between. The germline gives CDR1 SGHTA, CDR2 FQGTGA. CDR3 DNA sequence: TGTGCCAGCAGCCGGGGGACAGCTGGTACCAATGAGCAGTTCTTC. Protein: CASSRGTAGTNEQFF.

In its sample, this clonotype was seen once. CDR3 region: CASSQDKRGGDEQFF. DNA for the CDR3: TGTGCCAGCAGCCAAGATAAGCGGGGGGGCGATGAGCAGTTCTTC. The genes are TRBV4-2 and TRBJ2-1; 10 nucleotides align to TRBD2. CDR3 length: 15 residues. Trimming took 0 bases from V and 8 from J; bases not matched to a gene: 4. CDR1 and CDR2 from the germline V gene are LGHNA and YNFKEQ.

This sequence joins TRBV9 and TRBJ2-3, with TRBD2 matching over 8 bases. The CDR3 consists of 14 residues. Germline V gene sequence: CDR1 SGDLS, CDR2 YYNGEE. V lost 5 bases and J lost 2; bases outside the gene matches: 4. The CDR3 loop reads CASSSGAITDTQYF. CDR3 nucleotides: TGTGCCAGCAGTAGCGGGGCGATCACAGATACGCAGTATTTT. Supplemented by reference TRBV9 and TRBJ2-3, the full variable domain reads DSGVTQTPKHLITATGQRVTLRCSPRSGDLSVYWYQQSLDQGLQFLIQYYNGEERAKGNILERFSAQQFPDLHSELNLSSLELGDSALYFCASSSGAITDTQYFGPGTRLTVL.

V gene TRBV19 combines with J gene TRBJ2-7; D is possibly TRBD1 or TRBD2 (5 bases each). Trimming took 2 bases from V and 3 from J, leaving 14 bases between them. Germline assignment: CDR1 LNHDA and CDR2 SQIVND (reference sequence). This CDR3 contains 15 residues. The CDR3 nucleotides read TGTGCCAGTAGTATACGGGGCGGTCCGGACTACGAGCAGTACTTC. Amino acids: CASSIRGGPDYEQYF.

This clonotype was detected only once. The chain employs TRBV30 and TRBJ2-2, with D maybe TRBD1 (5 bases). The CDR3 is 14 residues long. Germline-derived CDR1 and CDR2 are GTSNPN and SVGIG (reference sequence). V shed 5 bases and J shed 4 bases, with 14 bases lying between them. The DNA of the CDR3 is TGTGCCTGGCAGGGTCCGGAAAGCACCGGGGAGCTGTTTTTT. Amino acid sequence: CAWQGPESTGELFF.

This sequence joins TRBV3-1 and TRBJ2-6; TRBD1 matches at 10 bases. J gave up 2 bases and V 6 bases, and 10 bases lay outside the gene matches. This CDR3 is built from 18 residues. Germline CDR1 LGHDT, CDR2 YNNKEL (reference sequence). CDR3 region: CASRAGTGAWAGANVLTF. The CDR3 DNA sequence: TGTGCCAGCAGAGCCGGGACAGGGGCTTGGGCTGGGGCCAACGTCCTGACTTTC.

The rearrangement uses TRBV6-1 and TRBJ2-7, with D maybe TRBD1 (6 bases). This CDR3 comprises 12 residues. V was trimmed by 3 bases and J by 4 bases, leaving 7 bases between them. The germline V gene has CDR1 MNHNS and CDR2 SASEGT. The chain's CDR3 is CASSDRGYEQYF. The CDR3, as DNA: TGTGCCAGCAGTGACAGGGGTTACGAGCAGTACTTC.

V and J are TRBV9 and TRBJ2-2; D remains ambiguous. CDR1 and CDR2 from the germline V gene are SGDLS and YYNGEE. Trimming pared 7 bases from V and 2 bases from J, leaving 6 bases between. The length of the CDR3 is 12 residues. DNA for the CDR3: TGTGCCAGCCAACGAAACACCGGGGAGCTGTTTTTT. It translates to CASQRNTGELFF.